The clone carrying this T cell receptor beta chain occurred once. What it binds is unknown. These data originate in a study of CD8+ T cells in alopecia areata. Study context: Treatment ran 6 to 18 months, with 6 months of follow-up afterward. Broader study findings: Only one nonresponder was present, which leaves the link between baseline CD8+ expansion and response uncertain.

Extraction and reverse transcription of RNA yielded cDNA as the sequencing template. Repertoires were generated with immunoSEQ multiplex PCR, while TCRdb's copy carries only in-frame clones and drops some. The repertoire holds some 110,000 clones, approximately 59% seen once, with about 31% in the top ten. Germline CDR1 is SGDLS and CDR2 is YYNGEE. Trimming cost V 0 bases and J 3 bases, with 18 bases left between them. This CDR3 is 17 amino acids long. Noted treatment: oral pan-JAK inhibitor, 5-10 mg twice daily. The gene calls are TRBV9 and TRBJ1-2, with D perhaps TRBD1 (6 bases). The TCR originated in a human donor with alopecia areata. The sequencing used CD8+ T cells sorted from blood, collected at week 4, from a patient treated with tofacitinib. The CDR3: CASSVDPPGTQYYGYTF. The CDR3, as DNA: TGTGCCAGCAGCGTAGATCCTCCCGGGACACAGTACTATGGCTACACCTTC.